The source of this T cell receptor beta chain is a study of T cells in Graves' hyperthyroidism and ophthalmopathy. This clonotype has just a few counts. The antigen is undetermined. The CDR3 covers 13 residues. Germline V CDR1 and CDR2: SGDLS, YYNGEE. V shed 9 bases and J shed 2 bases, with 15 bases lying between them. Those with hyperthyroidism were 18 to 65 years old, newly diagnosed, and ill for under 2 months. Broader study findings: Researchers report that a 13 V-J model separated ophthalmopathy from stable hyperthyroidism. Blood also held most thyroid clonotypes expanded beyond 0.001.

What was amplified from RNA transcripts were TCR beta CDR3 regions. During a first-round RT-PCR of the TCR CDR3, the HTBI primer set was used. TCRdb ran MiXCR on the multiplex PCR reads and lists one entry per CDR3 protein. The sample has about 350,000 distinct CDR3 sequences; around 13% are singletons. The chain couples TRBV9 to TRBJ2-7, with unresolved D. The sequence came from a woman aged 30 to 39 with Graves' hyperthyroidism. Input material: blood. The CDR3 spells CATATTRTYEQYF. The CDR3 nucleotides read TGTGCCACCGCGACGACTCGTACCTACGAGCAGTACTTC.